This T cell receptor beta chain stems from a study of cytomegalovirus exposure and HLA in healthy donors. Study findings and constraints: Presence/absence analyses supposed approximately even sequencing depth among donors. Associated with cytomegalovirus, according to the listing, were around 160 TCR beta chains. In vitro testing confirmed three CMV-associated chains as specific for CMV antigens.

As concerns this clone: The antigen remains undetermined.

PCR amplification relied on 60 Vbeta primers (plus 13 Jbeta primers). Generated by immunoSEQ multiplex PCR, the TCRdb table keeps only in-frame clones and is missing some. This repertoire shows about 130,000 clones, over 9.5% found once; its top ten account for 4.6%. V shed 4 bases and J shed 7 bases, with 16 bases lying between them. CDR3 length: 13 amino acids. Germline CDR1 reads GTSNPN; CDR2 reads SVGIG (reference sequence). The sequenced sample was PBMCs. The V call is TRBV30, the J call TRBJ1-1; D unclear. The receptor was derived from a young woman in good health and CMV-seropositive. CDR3 loop: CAWIGGAGGEAFF. The DNA of the CDR3 is TGTGCCTGGATAGGCGGCGCGGGCGGTGAAGCTTTCTTT.